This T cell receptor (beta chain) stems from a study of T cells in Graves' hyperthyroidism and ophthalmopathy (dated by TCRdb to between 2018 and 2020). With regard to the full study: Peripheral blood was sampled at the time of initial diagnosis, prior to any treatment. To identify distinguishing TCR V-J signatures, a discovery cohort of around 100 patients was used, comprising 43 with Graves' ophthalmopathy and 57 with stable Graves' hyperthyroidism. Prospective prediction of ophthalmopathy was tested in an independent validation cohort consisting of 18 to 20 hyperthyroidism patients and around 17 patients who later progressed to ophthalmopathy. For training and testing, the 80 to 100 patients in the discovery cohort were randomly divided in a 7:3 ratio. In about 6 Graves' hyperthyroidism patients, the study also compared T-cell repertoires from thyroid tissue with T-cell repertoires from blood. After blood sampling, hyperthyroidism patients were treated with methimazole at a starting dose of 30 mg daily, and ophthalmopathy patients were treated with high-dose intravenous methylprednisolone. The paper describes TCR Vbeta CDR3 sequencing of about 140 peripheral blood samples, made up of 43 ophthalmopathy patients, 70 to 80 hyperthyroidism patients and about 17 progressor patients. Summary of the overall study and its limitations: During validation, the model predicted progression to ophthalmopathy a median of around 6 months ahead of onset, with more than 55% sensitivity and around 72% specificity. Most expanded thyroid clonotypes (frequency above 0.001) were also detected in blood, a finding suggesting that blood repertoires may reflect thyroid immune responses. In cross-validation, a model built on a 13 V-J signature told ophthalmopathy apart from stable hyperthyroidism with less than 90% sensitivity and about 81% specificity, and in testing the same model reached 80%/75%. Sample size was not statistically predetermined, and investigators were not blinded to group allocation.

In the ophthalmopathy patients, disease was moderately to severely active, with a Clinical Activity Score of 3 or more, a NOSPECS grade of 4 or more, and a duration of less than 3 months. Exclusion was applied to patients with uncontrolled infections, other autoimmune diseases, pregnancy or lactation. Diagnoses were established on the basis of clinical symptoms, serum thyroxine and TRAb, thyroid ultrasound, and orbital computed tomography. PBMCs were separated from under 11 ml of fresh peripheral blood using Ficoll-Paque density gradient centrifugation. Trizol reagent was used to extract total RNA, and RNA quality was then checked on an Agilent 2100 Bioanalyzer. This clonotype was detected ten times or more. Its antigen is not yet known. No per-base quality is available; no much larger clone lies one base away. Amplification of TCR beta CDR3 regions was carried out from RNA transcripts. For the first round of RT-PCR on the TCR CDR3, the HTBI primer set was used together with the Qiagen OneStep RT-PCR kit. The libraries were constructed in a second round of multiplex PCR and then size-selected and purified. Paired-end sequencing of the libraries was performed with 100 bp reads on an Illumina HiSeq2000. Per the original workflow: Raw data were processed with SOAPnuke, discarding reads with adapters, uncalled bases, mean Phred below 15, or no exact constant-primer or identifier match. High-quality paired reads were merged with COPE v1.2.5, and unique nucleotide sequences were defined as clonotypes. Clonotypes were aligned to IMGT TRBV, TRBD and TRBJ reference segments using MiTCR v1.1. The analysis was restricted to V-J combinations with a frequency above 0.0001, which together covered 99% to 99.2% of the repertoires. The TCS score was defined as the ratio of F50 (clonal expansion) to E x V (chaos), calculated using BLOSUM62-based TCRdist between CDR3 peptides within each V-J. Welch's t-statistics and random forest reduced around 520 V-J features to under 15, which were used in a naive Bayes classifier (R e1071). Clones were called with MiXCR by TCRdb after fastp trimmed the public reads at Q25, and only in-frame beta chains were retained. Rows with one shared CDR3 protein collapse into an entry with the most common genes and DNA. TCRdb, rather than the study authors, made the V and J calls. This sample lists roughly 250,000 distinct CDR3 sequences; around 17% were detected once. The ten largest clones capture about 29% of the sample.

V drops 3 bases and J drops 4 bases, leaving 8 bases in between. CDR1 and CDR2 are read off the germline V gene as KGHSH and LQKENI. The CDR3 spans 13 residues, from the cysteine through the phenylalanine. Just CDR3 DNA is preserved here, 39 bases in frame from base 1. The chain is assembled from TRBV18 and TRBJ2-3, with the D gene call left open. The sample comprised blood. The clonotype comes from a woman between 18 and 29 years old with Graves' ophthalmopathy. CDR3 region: CASSPSGSDTQYF. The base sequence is TGTGCCAGCTCACCTTCCGGGTCAGATACGCAGTATTTT. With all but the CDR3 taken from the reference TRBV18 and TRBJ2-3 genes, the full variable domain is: NAGVMQNPRHLVRRRGQEARLRCSPMKGHSHVYWYRQLPEEGLKFMVYLQKENIIDESGMPKERFSAEFPKEGPSILRIQQVVRGDSAAYFCASSPSGSDTQYFGPGTRLTVL.